The 32 T cell receptor beta chains presented below share a single source sample, sequenced in a study of blood T cell repertoires in COVID-19. Libraries were prepared by immunoSEQ multiplex PCR; TCRdb keeps only in-frame clonotypes and omits some of them. The table has approximately 70,000 clones, roughly 88% seen once; the top ten hold 5.5% to 7%. Material for sequencing was peripheral blood. These receptors all stem from a woman aged 70-85 years with acute or convalescent COVID-19.

This clone is deemed large (0.1 to 1%). The chain combines TRBV7-3 with TRBJ2-3; D remains unclear. Trimming pared 5 bases from V and 6 bases from J, leaving 12 bases between. The CDR3 totals 13 residues. In germline, CDR1 is SGHTA, CDR2 FQGTGA. The CDR3 sequence is CASSPIFGDTQYF. The CDR3 DNA follows: TGTGCCAGCAGCCCCATTTTCGGGGATACGCAGTATTTT.

V gene TRBV4-1 combines with J gene TRBJ2-3; TRBD2 matches 7 bases. CDR1 MGHRA and CDR2 YSYEKL come from the germline V gene. This CDR3 contains 17 residues. The ends lost 1 base at V and 4 bases at J; junction bases unmatched: 11. The CDR3 region is CASSQARASGGADTQYF. As DNA, the CDR3 is TGCGCCAGCAGCCAAGCTCGTGCTAGCGGAGGGGCAGATACGCAGTATTTT.

The V and J genes are TRBV4-3 and TRBJ2-1; 10 nucleotides align to TRBD2. Germline CDR1 reads LGHNA; CDR2 reads YSLEER. V lost 0 bases to trimming and J lost 6 bases; unmatched junction nucleotides: 11. This CDR3 is 18 amino acids long. The CDR3, as DNA: TGCGCCAGCAGCCAAGAACTGGCACTAGCGGGAAGATTCAATGAGCAGTTCTTC. Protein: CASSQELALAGRFNEQFF.

The rearrangement links TRBV25-1 to TRBJ2-3; the match to TRBD2 covers 15 bases. The germline V gene has CDR1 MGHDK and CDR2 SYGVNS. The CDR3 is 16 amino acids. V shed 6 bases and J 9 bases; nucleotides not matched to a gene: 10. The CDR3 bases are TGTGCCAGCAGCAAATCGGGACTAGCGGGAGGAGGGACGCAGTATTTT. Encoded protein: CASSKSGLAGGGTQYF.

This rearrangement joins TRBV15 to TRBJ2-1, with TRBD1 identical over 9 bases. With V trimmed by 6 bases and J by 9 bases, 12 bases remained unmatched. The germline V gene has CDR1 LNHNV and CDR2 YYDKDF (reference sequence). The length of the CDR3 is 15 residues. DNA of the CDR3: TGTGCCACCAGTGTGGAGACAGGGGGTTGGAGTGAGCAGTTCTTC. This codes for CATSVETGGWSEQFF. Combining the CDR3 with reference TRBV15 and TRBJ2-1 gives the whole variable domain DAMVIQNPRYQVTQFGKPVTLSCSQTLNHNVMYWYQQKSSQAPKLLFHYYDKDFNNEADTPDNFQSRRPNTSFCFLDIRSPGLGDTAMYLCATSVETGGWSEQFFGPGTRLTVL.

The chain is built from TRBV5-1 and TRBJ1-5; maybe TRBD1 (6 bases). There are 11 residues in the CDR3. In germline, CDR1 is SGHRS, CDR2 YFSETQ. Trimming removed 7 bases at V and 13 bases at J, with 15 bases between. The CDR3 loop reads CASPYRVPQHF. The CDR3 DNA sequence: TGCGCCAGCCCCTACAGGGTTCCACAGCATTTT.

This rearrangement joins TRBV6-1 to TRBJ2-7; D may be TRBD1 (6 bases). The CDR3 sequence is 20 residues long. Trimming pared 1 base from V and 2 bases from J, leaving 27 bases between. Germline V lookup: CDR1 MNHNS, CDR2 SASEGT. CDR3 nucleotide sequence: TGTGCCAGCAGTGAAGTAGTGGCAGAACTTCGAGGGGGAGCTCCCTACGAGCAGTACTTC. Protein product: CASSEVVAELRGGAPYEQYF.

The genes are TRBV28 and TRBJ2-5, with 13 positions matching TRBD2. With V trimmed by 4 bases and J by 7 bases, 9 bases remained unmatched. The CDR3 is 16 amino acids. Germline assignment: CDR1 MDHEN and CDR2 SYDVKM. CDR3 nucleotide sequence: TGTGCCAGCAGTTCGCAGGGACTAGCGGGGTTACGGACCCAGTACTTC. It translates to CASSSQGLAGLRTQYF.

This sequence joins TRBV6-6 and TRBJ2-1; D is possibly TRBD1 (6 bases). Germline V gene lookup returns CDR1 MNHNY and CDR2 SVGAGI (reference sequence). The CDR3 covers 11 residues. V was pared by 6 bases and J by 6 bases, with 6 bases between. CDR3 region: CASSRGNEQFF. CDR3 DNA sequence: TGTGCCAGCAGCAGGGGCAATGAGCAGTTCTTC.

The chain joins TRBV28 to TRBJ2-7; D is possibly TRBD1 (5 bases). The germline V and J ends were trimmed by 6 bases and 5 bases, with 14 bases remaining between them. The CDR3 extends over 13 amino acids. Germline V gene data show CDR1 as MDHEN and CDR2 as SYDVKM. CDR3 region: CASRTALNNEQYF. The CDR3 DNA is TGTGCCAGCAGGACAGCCCTGAACAACGAGCAGTACTTC.

The J gene is TRBJ2-7, the V gene TRBV28; D is perhaps TRBD2 (6 bases). This CDR3 is 15 amino acids long. The V end lost 4 bases, the J end lost 5 bases, and 18 bases lay between the germline ends. Germline V gives CDR1 MDHEN, CDR2 SYDVKM. In DNA, the CDR3 is TGTGCCAGCAGTTCCGGGAGAGGGATGGGGAACGAGCAGTACTTC. Residues: CASSSGRGMGNEQYF.

This chain joins TRBV6-5 and TRBJ1-1; D remains unclear. The length of the CDR3 is 14 residues. CDR1 MNHEY and CDR2 SVGAGI come from the germline V gene. Trimming took off 0 bases at V and 3 bases at J, with 8 bases between the two ends. CDR3 region: CASSYSLRDTEAFF. In DNA, the CDR3 is TGTGCCAGCAGTTACTCCCTGAGGGACACTGAAGCTTTCTTT.

The chain is built from TRBV28 and TRBJ2-7; 11 nucleotides agree with TRBD2. CDR1 and CDR2 from the germline V gene are MDHEN and SYDVKM. CDR3 length equals 16 residues. Germline trimming cut 1 base from V and 6 bases from J; bases unmatched to any gene: 8. This CDR3 is CASSLLATSGTLEQYF. The DNA of the CDR3 is TGTGCCAGCAGTTTATTAGCGACTAGCGGGACTCTCGAGCAGTACTTC. The full variable domain, in which reference TRBV28 and TRBJ2-7 provide the parts outside the CDR3, is DVKVTQSSRYLVKRTGEKVFLECVQDMDHENMFWYRQDPGLGLRLIYFSYDVKMKEKGDIPEGYSVSREKKERFSLILESASTNQTSMYLCASSLLATSGTLEQYFGPGTRLTVT.

The chain couples TRBV4-2 to TRBJ1-2; D is unresolved. Trimming cost V 0 bases and J 8 bases, with 16 bases left between them. Germline CDR1 LGHNA, CDR2 YNFKEQ. The CDR3 is 15 amino acids. DNA of the CDR3: TGTGCCAGCAGCCAAGAATATAACAGTCTGGTGGGCTACACCTTC. This encodes CASSQEYNSLVGYTF.

This clone was detected only a few times. V is TRBV30 and J is TRBJ1-6; no reliable D call. This CDR3 has 15 residues. The germline V gene encodes CDR1 GTSNPN and CDR2 SVGIG (reference sequence). V lost 0 bases and J lost 0, with 6 bases in between. Here the CDR3 DNA reads TGTGCCTGGAGTGTGGGGAGCTCCTATAATTCACCCCTCCACTTT. Its protein product is CAWSVGSSYNSPLHF.

This clone was counted between two and nine times. The chain recombines TRBV28 with TRBJ1-2, with D maybe TRBD1 (5 bases). Trimming stripped 3 bases from V and 1 base from J, with 6 bases between. The CDR3 totals 13 residues. Germline V lookup: CDR1 MDHEN, CDR2 SYDVKM. CDR3 sequence reads: CASSFRDNYGYTF. The CDR3 bases are TGTGCCAGCAGTTTCAGGGATAACTATGGCTACACCTTC.

The chain joins TRBV5-1 to TRBJ1-4, with TRBD1 matching 8 bases. CDR1 is SGHRS and CDR2 is YFSETQ in the germline V gene. This CDR3 region has 17 residues. Trimming cost V 4 bases and J 4 bases; bases outside gene matches: 12. The CDR3 here is CASSLGGQGGFNEKLFF. Written as DNA, the CDR3 is TGCGCCAGCAGCCTTGGTGGACAGGGAGGGTTTAATGAAAAACTGTTTTTT.

The CDR3 here is CASSQVGTSGGSYEQYF. The DNA of the CDR3 is TGCGCCAGCAGCCAAGTAGGGACTAGCGGCGGCTCCTACGAGCAGTACTTC. The chain recombines TRBV4-1 with TRBJ2-7, with 11 positions matching TRBD2. The J segment lost 0 bases and the V segment lost 1 base, leaving 5 bases of the junction unmatched. The germline CDR1 and CDR2 sequences are MGHRA and YSYEKL. The CDR3 spans 17 residues.

The chain joins TRBV7-2 to TRBJ1-2, with 10 bases matching TRBD1. The germline CDR1 and CDR2 sequences are SGHTA and FQGNSA. This CDR3 has 13 residues. The V and J ends lost 7 bases and 6 bases, in that order; junction bases with no gene match: 5. The CDR3 here is CASTPGTGDGYTF. In nucleotides, the CDR3 is TGTGCCAGCACCCCCGGGACAGGGGATGGCTACACCTTC.

This chain joins TRBV11-2 and TRBJ2-1; unclear D gene. The CDR3 runs 15 residues. Germline CDR1 and CDR2: SGHAT and FQNNGV. Trimming took 1 base from V and 0 from J, leaving 7 bases between them. As DNA, the CDR3 is TGTGCCAGCAGCTTAGGACTCCCCTCCTACAATGAGCAGTTCTTC. Amino acids: CASSLGLPSYNEQFF.

The rearrangement links TRBV10-3 to TRBJ1-5; D is perhaps TRBD1 (5 bases). The CDR3 contains 14 residues. Trimming shortened V by 0 bases and J by 4 bases, and 7 bases separated the two germline ends. The germline V gene has CDR1 ENHRY and CDR2 SYGVKD. CDR3 bases: TGTGCCATCAGTGAGTCGACAGATAATCAGCCCCAGCATTTT. Translating it yields CAISESTDNQPQHF.

The V call is TRBV7-9, the J call TRBJ1-1; 9 bases are a match to TRBD1. V dropped 5 bases and J dropped 7; count of bases not matched to a gene: 14. Per the germline V gene, CDR1 is SEHNR and CDR2 is FQNEAQ (reference sequence). CDR3 size: 16 residues. The chain's CDR3 is CASSPRQGGKSVEAFF. The CDR3 DNA reads TGTGCCAGCAGCCCCAGACAGGGGGGGAAGTCGGTTGAAGCTTTCTTT.

This clone was recorded only once. The chain carries TRBV2 and TRBJ2-5; a possible D gene is TRBD2 (5 bases). Per the germline V gene, CDR1 is SNHLY and CDR2 is FYNNEI. Trimming stripped 4 bases from V and 2 bases from J, with 17 bases between. The CDR3 covers 16 residues. CDR3 nucleotides: TGTGCCAGCAGTGTTTCGAGCGGAGTACCTCAAGAGACCCAGTACTTC. Translating it yields CASSVSSGVPQETQYF.

The chain recombines TRBV15 with TRBJ1-5, with 7 bases matching TRBD1. The CDR3 spans 13 residues. Looked up from germline, CDR1 is LNHNV and CDR2 is YYDKDF (reference sequence). Trimming removed 5 bases from V and 6 bases from J; junction bases left unmatched: 4. Here the CDR3 DNA reads TGTGCCACCAGCGACAGGGATCGTCAGCCCCAGCATTTT. This codes for CATSDRDRQPQHF.

The sample holds a few counts of this clone. The CDR3 is CATSDLDRDTQYF. The DNA for the CDR3 is TGTGCCACCAGTGACCTGGACAGAGATACGCAGTATTTT. This chain joins TRBV24-1 and TRBJ2-3; a possible D gene is TRBD1 (6 bases). The V and J ends lost 4 bases and 5 bases respectively, with 9 bases between them. Germline values: CDR1 KGHDR, CDR2 SFDVKD. The CDR3 is made up of 13 amino acids.

The rearrangement uses TRBV11-2 and TRBJ2-7, with D maybe TRBD2 (5 bases). V lost 6 bases and J lost 5, with 20 bases in between. This CDR3 region has 15 residues. Germline values: CDR1 SGHAT, CDR2 FQNNGV. CDR3 coding DNA: TGTGCCAGCAGTACAGCCCCGGGAATCGAGCACGAGCAGTACTTC. It codes for CASSTAPGIEHEQYF.

J is TRBJ2-1 and V is TRBV5-1; 7 bases match TRBD2. Germline V gives CDR1 SGHRS, CDR2 YFSETQ. Trimming took 0 bases from V and 4 from J; bases not matched to a gene: 7. The CDR3 length is 16 residues. The CDR3 DNA sequence: TGCGCCAGCAGCTTGGTAAGCCTAGCGGAATACAATGAGCAGTTCTTC. Translated, it gives CASSLVSLAEYNEQFF.

The chain uses TRBV7-3 and TRBJ1-1; 7 bases are a match to TRBD1. V trimming: 1 base; J trimming: 1 base; junction bases outside the gene matches: 3. From germline, CDR1 is SGHTA and CDR2 FQGTGA. This CDR3 is built from 15 residues. The CDR3 coding sequence is TGTGCCAGCAGCTTAATGGGACAGCCGAACACTGAAGCTTTCTTT. It codes for CASSLMGQPNTEAFF.

The rearrangement joins TRBV27 to TRBJ1-1; D is undetermined. This CDR3 spans 13 amino acids. Germline CDR1 is MNHEY and CDR2 is SMNVEV (reference sequence). V gave up 10 bases and J gave up 7 bases, with 19 bases separating them. The CDR3 DNA reads TGTGCCACCCACCCCCCGGGTTTAGGTGAAGCTTTCTTT. Protein product: CATHPPGLGEAFF.

As concerns this clone: The sample holds other DNA sequences that translate to the same CDR3. The rearrangement joins TRBV24-1 to TRBJ2-2; maybe TRBD1 (5 bases). Germline V gene sequence: CDR1 KGHDR, CDR2 SFDVKD. V lost 7 bases and J lost 4, with 9 bases in between. The CDR3 runs 13 residues. In DNA, the CDR3 is TGTGCCACCAGGGATAGGGGCACCGGGGAGCTGTTTTTT. Encoded protein: CATRDRGTGELFF.

V usage is TRBV5-1 and J usage is TRBJ2-5; D may be TRBD2 (7 bases). Trimming left V 3 bases short and J 2 bases short, with 23 bases between. The V gene's germline CDR1 is SGHRS and CDR2 YFSETQ. This CDR3 region has 18 residues. The CDR3 DNA is TGCGCCAGCAGCTGGGAGGGAGGGGGGATACCAAATCAAGAGACCCAGTACTTC. It encodes CASSWEGGGIPNQETQYF. Using reference TRBV5-1 and TRBJ2-5 for the parts outside the CDR3, the full variable domain is KAGVTQTPRYLIKTRGQQVTLSCSPISGHRSVSWYQQTPGQGLQFLFEYFSETQRNKGNFPGRFSGRQFSNSRSEMNVSTLELGDSALYLCASSWEGGGIPNQETQYFGPGTRLLVL.

The V call is TRBV2, the J call TRBJ1-2; D is possibly TRBD1 (6 bases). Germline loops: CDR1 SNHLY, CDR2 FYNNEI. This CDR3 comprises 20 residues. Trimming removed 6 bases from V and 5 bases from J, with 34 bases in between. The CDR3 coding sequence is TGTGCCAGCAGCGAACTTTGGCAGGCGGCATCTGACAGGAAGGTTTATGGCTACACCTTC. This encodes CASSELWQAASDRKVYGYTF.